Listed below are T cell receptor beta chains from one sample, sequenced in a study of T-cell memory formation after mild COVID-19. TCRdb re-called the 5' RACE reads through MiXCR, storing one row per CDR3 protein. The sample comprises some 130,000 distinct CDR3 sequences, around a sixth of which are singletons, and approximately 15% rests with the top ten. The sequenced sample was PBMCs or a T cell subset sorted from them (not recorded which). The receptor source for this set is an adult woman who had mild COVID-19 (a few samples of this study predate the infection). Cell type and time point are not known. Both conserved end residues are part of each CDR3. A D gene is named only where the DNA matches it firmly. Only part of the rows carry a size: once, few, many, or a class if the clone is expanded.

>TRBJ1-1|TRBV6-2/TRBV6-3|-|-
CASTVLGTNTEAFF
TGTGCCAGCACTGTCCTCGGGACGAACACTGAAGCTTTCTTT
>TRBJ2-2|TRBV15|few|TRBD2
CATQRRLAGGTGELFF
TGTGCCACCCAGAGACGGCTAGCGGGGGGCACCGGGGAGCTGTTTTTT
>TRBJ2-7|TRBV2|few|-
CASKGHLYEQYF
TGTGCCAGCAAGGGCCACCTATACGAGCAGTACTTC
>TRBJ2-1|TRBV5-1|few|TRBD2
CASQSGGANEQFF
TGCGCCAGTCAGAGCGGGGGGGCAAATGAGCAGTTCTTC
>TRBJ2-2|TRBV2|-|-
CATTGQNTGELFF
TGTGCCACCACGGGGCAGAACACCGGGGAGCTGTTTTTT
>TRBJ1-2|TRBV7-2|-|-
CASSLDFRVDYGYTF
TGTGCCAGCAGCTTAGATTTCAGGGTGGACTATGGCTACACCTTC
>TRBJ2-3|TRBV30|once|-
CAWTTPRADTQYF
TGTGCCTGGACTACCCCTAGGGCTGATACGCAGTATTTT
>TRBJ1-4|TRBV6-5|-|-
CASSRMPPKEEKLFF
TGTGCCAGCAGTAGAATGCCCCCCAAGGAGGAAAAACTGTTTTTT
>TRBJ1-1|TRBV12-3/TRBV12-4|-|-
CASSFANTEAFF
TGTGCCAGCAGCTTCGCCAACACTGAAGCTTTCTTT
>TRBJ2-3|TRBV7-6|few|TRBD2
CASSLRGREGTDTQYF
TGTGCCAGCAGCTTGCGCGGGAGAGAGGGCACAGATACGCAGTATTTT
>TRBJ2-7|TRBV6-2/TRBV6-3|few|TRBD2
CASRTSGRAEEQYF
TGTGCCAGCAGAACTAGCGGGAGGGCCGAAGAGCAGTACTTC
>TRBJ1-1|TRBV18|many|TRBD1
CASSPAGGPEAFF
TGTGCCAGCTCACCTGCAGGGGGCCCTGAAGCTTTCTTT
>TRBJ2-3|TRBV7-6|-|TRBD2
CASSLGTSGTDTQYF
TGTGCCAGCAGCTTAGGGACTAGCGGCACAGATACGCAGTATTTT
>TRBJ2-1|TRBV7-9|few|TRBD1
CASSLGQGASYNEQFF
TGTGCCAGCAGCTTAGGCCAGGGGGCATCCTACAATGAGCAGTTCTTC
>TRBJ2-2|TRBV5-5|few|-
CASSLTVKTDTGELFF
TGTGCCAGCAGCTTGACCGTTAAAACGGACACCGGGGAGCTGTTTTTT
>TRBJ1-1|TRBV5-1|few|-
CASSFGRSNTEAFF
TGCGCCAGCAGCTTTGGGCGATCGAACACTGAAGCTTTCTTT
>TRBJ2-1|TRBV7-6|-|-
CASSLEGVVGSNEQFF
TGTGCCAGCAGCTTAGAGGGAGTAGTGGGGAGCAATGAGCAGTTCTTC